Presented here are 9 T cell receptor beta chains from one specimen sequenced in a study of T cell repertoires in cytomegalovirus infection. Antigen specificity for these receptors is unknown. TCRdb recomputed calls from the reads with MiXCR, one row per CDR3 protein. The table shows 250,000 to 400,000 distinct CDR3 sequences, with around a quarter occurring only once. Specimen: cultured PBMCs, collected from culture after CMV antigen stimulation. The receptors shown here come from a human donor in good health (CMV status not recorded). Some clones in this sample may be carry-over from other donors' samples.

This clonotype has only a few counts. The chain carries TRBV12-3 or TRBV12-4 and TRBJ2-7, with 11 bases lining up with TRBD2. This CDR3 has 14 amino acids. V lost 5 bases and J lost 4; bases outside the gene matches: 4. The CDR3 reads CASSPLAGGYEQYF. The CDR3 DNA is TGTGCCAGCAGTCCCCTAGCGGGGGGTTACGAGCAGTACTTC.

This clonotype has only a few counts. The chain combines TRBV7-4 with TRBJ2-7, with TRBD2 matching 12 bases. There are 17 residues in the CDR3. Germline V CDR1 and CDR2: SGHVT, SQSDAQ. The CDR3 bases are TGTGCCAGCAGGCAACAACTAGCGGGAGGCCCCTCCGACGAGCAGTACGTC. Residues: CASRQQLAGGPSDEQYV.

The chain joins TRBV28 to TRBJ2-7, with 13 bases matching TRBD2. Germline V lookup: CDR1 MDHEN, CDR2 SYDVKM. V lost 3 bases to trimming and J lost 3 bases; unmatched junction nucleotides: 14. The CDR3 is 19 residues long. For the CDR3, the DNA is TGTGCCAGCAGTTTTAGACTAGCGGGAGGTTTGCTGATGGACTACGAGCAGTACTTC. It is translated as CASSFRLAGGLLMDYEQYF.

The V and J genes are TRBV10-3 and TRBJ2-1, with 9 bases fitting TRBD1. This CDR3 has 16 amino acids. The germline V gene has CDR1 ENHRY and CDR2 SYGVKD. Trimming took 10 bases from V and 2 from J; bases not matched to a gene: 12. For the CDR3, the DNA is TGTGCCACCCGATCTCGACAGGGGGAGCCCTACAATGAGCAGTTCTTC. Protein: CATRSRQGEPYNEQFF.

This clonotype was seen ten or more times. Here the CDR3 reads CASSLRGGINTGELFF. The CDR3 DNA follows: TGTGCCAGCAGCTTAAGGGGGGGAATCAACACCGGGGAGCTGTTTTTT. This chain uses TRBV7-9 with TRBJ2-2; tentative D call: TRBD2 (7 bases). The CDR3 runs to 16 residues. V shed 2 bases and J shed 2 bases, with 12 bases lying between them. Looked up from germline, CDR1 is SEHNR and CDR2 is FQNEAQ (reference sequence).

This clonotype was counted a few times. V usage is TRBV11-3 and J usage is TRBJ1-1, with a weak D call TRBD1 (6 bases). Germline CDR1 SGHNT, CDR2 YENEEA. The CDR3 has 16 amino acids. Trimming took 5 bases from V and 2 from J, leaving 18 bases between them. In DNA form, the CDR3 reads TGTGCCAGCAGCGGGGGGTCGGGGGGCTTCAACACTGAAGCTTTCTTT. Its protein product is CASSGGSGGFNTEAFF.

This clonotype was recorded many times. CDR3 nucleotide sequence: TGTGCCAGCAGTAGGCGGGGACAGGACACCGGGGAGCTGTTTTTT. It translates to CASSRRGQDTGELFF. This chain uses TRBV12-3 or TRBV12-4 with TRBJ2-2; TRBD1 agrees at 8 bases. With 5 bases clipped from V and 3 bases from J, the junction kept 5 bases outside the gene matches. This CDR3 region has 15 residues.

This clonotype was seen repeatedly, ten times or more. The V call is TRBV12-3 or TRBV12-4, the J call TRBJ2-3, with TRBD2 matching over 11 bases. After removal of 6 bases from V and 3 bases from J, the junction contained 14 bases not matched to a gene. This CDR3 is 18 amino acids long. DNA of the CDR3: TGTGCCAGCAGCCCATCTAGACTAGCGGGAAAAGTTACAGATACGCAGTATTTT. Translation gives CASSPSRLAGKVTDTQYF.

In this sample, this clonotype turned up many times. CDR3 coding DNA: TGTGCCAGCAGCCAATCTCGGGCAGATACGCAGTATTTT. It translates to CASSQSRADTQYF. The genes are TRBV7-2 and TRBJ2-3; no clear D gene. The length of the CDR3 is 13 residues. Germline V CDR1 and CDR2: SGHTA, FQGNSA. V was clipped by 5 bases and J by 4 bases, with 10 bases between them. Full variable domain (rest looked up from reference TRBV7-2 and TRBJ2-3): GAGVSQSPSNKVTEKGKDVELRCDPISGHTALYWYRQSLGQGLEFLIYFQGNSAPDKSGLPSDRFSAERTGGSVSTLTIQRTQQEDSAVYLCASSQSRADTQYFGPGTRLTVL.